Below, one T cell receptor (beta chain) is given with its context. What it recognizes is unknown. This entry belongs to a study of T-cell memory formation after mild COVID-19. Regarding the study as a whole: Clones that contracted from day 15 to 85 had balanced CD4/CD8; later expanders were CD4+ biased. The pre-infection memory compartment contained some responding clones, suggesting cross-reactive memory joined. The CD4+ clones that contracted clustered mainly within CM and EM, and the CD8+ clones concentrated in EMRA.

In TCRdb, the 5' RACE reads were re-called with MiXCR into one record per CDR3 protein. The sample holds around 320,000 distinct CDR3 sequences, approximately 27% seen once. V lost 4 bases to trimming and J lost 5 bases; unmatched junction nucleotides: 7. CDR1 and CDR2 from the germline V gene are PRHDT and FYEKMQ (reference sequence). This CDR3 has 15 amino acids. Sample: PBMCs or a T cell subset sorted from them (not recorded which). The clonotype was recovered from an adult woman who had mild COVID-19 (a few samples of this study predate the infection). Cell type and time point are not known. This rearrangement joins TRBV13 to TRBJ2-5, with TRBD1 matching 10 bases. The CDR3 DNA sequence: TGTGCCAGCAGCTCAAGACAGGGGGCAATTGAGACCCAGTACTTC. Protein: CASSSRQGAIETQYF.